A single sample is the source of the 30 T cell receptor beta chains below, sequenced in a study of regulatory T cells in long-lasting Graves disease. Time point reported: persistent/refractory GD, antithyroid drugs over 5 years with positive TRAb. From PBMCs, RNA was extracted and then used to make the TCR library. Building of the TCR beta libraries involved iRepertoire HTBI primers and Arm-PCR of CDR3 regions. TCRdb itself ran the multiplex PCR reads through MiXCR, one entry per CDR3 protein. The data contain 420,000 or so distinct CDR3 sequences, 23% of them singletons. This specimen consisted of peripheral blood mononuclear cells (PBMCs), obtained when the disease was refractory, from a patient treated with antithyroid drugs. The receptors were gathered from a female donor with Graves disease.

This clonotype was counted at least ten times. V usage is TRBV2 and J usage is TRBJ1-4, with 7 bases lining up with TRBD1. V gave up 4 bases and J gave up 5 bases; unmatched junction bases: 7. Per germline, CDR1 SNHLY and CDR2 FYNNEI. The CDR3 loop spans 15 amino acids. CDR3 region: CASSGGLTGNEKLFF. For the CDR3, the DNA is TGTGCCAGCAGTGGGGGACTGACAGGGAATGAAAAACTGTTTTTT.

This clonotype was found many times. The CDR3 loop reads CASSVGLAVLDIQYF. The CDR3 DNA is TGTGCCAGCAGTGTGGGACTAGCGGTTCTAGACATTCAGTACTTC. The rearrangement links TRBV2 to TRBJ2-4; 11 nucleotides align to TRBD2. CDR1 and CDR2 from the germline V gene are SNHLY and FYNNEI. The CDR3 runs 15 residues. The trim removed 4 bases at V and 8 bases at J, leaving 7 bases unmatched.

To note about this clonotype: The CDR3 does not end in the conserved phenylalanine or tryptophan, so this is likely a read error. The chain joins TRBV29-1 to TRBJ2-2; D is unresolved. The germline V gene has CDR1 SQVTM and CDR2 ANQGSEA. CDR3 length equals 12 residues. CDR3 nucleotide sequence: TGCAGTTCAGGAACTAACGCCGGGGAGCTGTTTTCT. Translating gives CSSGTNAGELFS.

In this sample, this clonotype turned up many times. J is TRBJ1-2 and V is TRBV7-9; TRBD1 matches at 9 bases. Germline V CDR1 and CDR2: SEHNR, FQNEAQ (reference sequence). The CDR3 is 19 residues long. The ends lost 1 base at V and 4 bases at J; junction bases unmatched: 16. Here the CDR3 reads CASSLENRGRAPAPYGYTF. The CDR3 DNA reads TGTGCCAGCAGCTTAGAAAACAGGGGGCGAGCCCCTGCGCCCTATGGCTACACCTTC.

The V call is TRBV5-1, the J call TRBJ2-2; 10 nucleotides line up with TRBD1. The CDR3 runs 15 residues. Germline CDR1 SGHRS, CDR2 YFSETQ. The trim removed 3 bases at V and 4 bases at J, leaving 3 bases unmatched. CDR3 coding DNA: TGCGCCAGCAGCTGGGGACAGGGGCGCACCGGGGAGCTGTTTTTT. This codes for CASSWGQGRTGELFF.

CDR3 sequence: CASRGASVDTGELFF. The CDR3 DNA follows: TGTGCCAGCCGGGGGGCTAGCGTAGACACCGGGGAGCTGTTTTTT. The chain joins TRBV6-1 to TRBJ2-2, with D possibly matching TRBD2 (7 bases). Trimming shortened V by 8 bases and J by 3 bases, and 16 bases separated the two germline ends. The germline CDR1 and CDR2 sequences are MNHNS and SASEGT. The CDR3 has 15 amino acids.

This clonotype has a count of ten or more. The chain employs TRBV3-1 and TRBJ1-2; D is ambiguous. V was shortened by 5 bases and J by 6 bases, with 16 bases between the two germline ends. CDR1 LGHDT and CDR2 YNNKEL come from the germline V gene (reference sequence). CDR3 length: 14 amino acids. CDR3 in amino acids: CASSLHTGQDGYTF. As DNA, the CDR3 is TGTGCCAGCAGCTTACACACGGGCCAGGATGGCTACACCTTC.

The chain combines TRBV10-3 with TRBJ1-4, with a weak D call TRBD1 (6 bases). This CDR3 has 13 amino acids. The germline CDR1 and CDR2 sequences are ENHRY and SYGVKD. With 10 bases removed from V and 5 bases from J, the gap between germline ends came to 14 bases. The CDR3 region has the DNA TGTGCCAGCGGCAGGGGTCAGAATGAAAAACTGTTTTTT. This translates into CASGRGQNEKLFF.

As concerns this clonotype: It may be a read error: a sequence one base away is much more abundant. The V gene is TRBV15, the J gene TRBJ2-7, with 8 positions matching TRBD1. The germline V gene encodes CDR1 LNHNV and CDR2 YYDKDF (reference sequence). CDR3 size: 15 residues. CDR3 in amino acids: CATSGDRTGPREQYF. Written as DNA, the CDR3 is TGTGCCACCAGCGGAGATCGGACAGGGCCCAGGGAGCAGTACTTC.

This clonotype showed up just a few times. CDR3 DNA sequence: TGCAGCGCTAAAGCGGGAGGGAACACCGGGGAGCTGTTTTTT. Encoded protein: CSAKAGGNTGELFF. This chain connects TRBV29-1 to TRBJ2-2, with 9 positions matching TRBD2. The CDR3 length is 14 residues. J was trimmed by 1 base and V by 7 bases; bases with no gene match: 4. Germline V gene data show CDR1 as SQVTM and CDR2 as ANQGSEA.

In nucleotides, the CDR3 is TGTGCCAGCAAGAACAGGAAAGTCTTCGATGAAAAACTGTTTTTT. This sequence encodes CASKNRKVFDEKLFF. The chain links TRBV12-3 or TRBV12-4 to TRBJ1-4, with D possibly TRBD1 on 5 matching bases. Trimming stripped 7 bases from V and 6 bases from J, with 18 bases between. This CDR3 contains 15 residues.

This clonotype was picked up many times. V and J are TRBV12-3 or TRBV12-4 and TRBJ1-1, with 8 bases lining up with TRBD1. V lost 6 bases and J lost 4; bases outside the gene matches: 13. The CDR3 sequence is 16 residues long. The CDR3 bases are TGTGCCAGCAGCTGGGACAGGCCCCCTTCGGGCACTGAAGCTTTCTTT. This encodes CASSWDRPPSGTEAFF.

V gene TRBV6-1 combines with J gene TRBJ2-7; unclear D gene. V gave up 1 base and J gave up 3 bases, with 10 bases separating them. This CDR3 has 14 residues. In germline, CDR1 is MNHNS, CDR2 SASEGT. DNA for the CDR3: TGTGCCAGCAGTGAAGAGGGTATGCTCTACGAGCAGTACTTC. Amino acids: CASSEEGMLYEQYF.

V usage is TRBV19 and J usage is TRBJ2-1, with D tentatively TRBD1 (6 bases). Germline values: CDR1 LNHDA, CDR2 SQIVND (reference sequence). The CDR3 loop spans 12 amino acids. V dropped 4 bases and J dropped 13 bases, with 14 bases sitting between them. The CDR3 region is CASSNDRLGQFF. The DNA of the CDR3 is TGTGCCAGTAGTAATGACAGGTTAGGTCAGTTCTTC. Combining the CDR3 with reference TRBV19 and TRBJ2-1 gives the whole variable domain DGGITQSPKYLFRKEGQNVTLSCEQNLNHDAMYWYRQDPGQGLRLIYYSQIVNDFQKGDIAEGYSVSREKKESFPLTVTSAQKNPTAFYLCASSNDRLGQFFGPGTRLTVL.

This clonotype was seen more than once but under ten times. This chain links TRBV15 with TRBJ2-5; 9 bases fit TRBD2. The V segment lost 6 bases and the J segment 5 bases; nucleotides outside the gene matches: 4. This CDR3 is built from 13 residues. Germline CDR1 is LNHNV and CDR2 is YYDKDF (reference sequence). CDR3 DNA sequence: TGTGCCACCAGAGTGGCGGGAGGGGAGACCCAGTACTTC. This codes for CATRVAGGETQYF.

The chain couples TRBV9 to TRBJ2-7; 9 bases align to TRBD1. After removal of 0 bases from V and 3 bases from J, the junction contained 4 bases not matched to a gene. This CDR3 contains 15 residues. Germline values: CDR1 SGDLS, CDR2 YYNGEE. The CDR3 is CASSVGATGGYEQYF. The CDR3 DNA reads TGTGCCAGCAGCGTAGGGGCGACAGGGGGCTACGAGCAGTACTTC.

This clonotype was found many times. V is TRBV12-3 or TRBV12-4 and J is TRBJ1-4; no clear D. The V and J ends lost 5 bases and 7 bases respectively, with 14 bases between them. This CDR3 has 14 amino acids. The CDR3 loop reads CASSHTDLSEKLFF. In DNA, the CDR3 is TGTGCCAGCAGTCATACAGATCTAAGTGAAAAACTGTTTTTT.

This clonotype was counted at least ten times. V usage is TRBV2 and J usage is TRBJ2-5; 9 bases agree with TRBD2. Germline CDR1 is SNHLY and CDR2 is FYNNEI. CDR3 size: 15 residues. J gave up 3 bases and V 4 bases, and 6 bases lay outside the gene matches. The CDR3 region has the DNA TGTGCCAGCAGTGGAGGGTTAGCGGGAGAAGAGACCCAGTACTTC. Its translation is CASSGGLAGEETQYF.

This clonotype was picked up a small number of times. V and J are TRBV18 and TRBJ2-5; either TRBD1 or TRBD2 may fit D (6 bases each). The V gene lost 11 bases and the J gene lost 3 bases, with 13 bases spanning the gap. The CDR3 extends over 12 amino acids. Germline CDR1 and CDR2: KGHSH and LQKENI. CDR3 sequence: CAAGNREETQYF. The DNA for the CDR3 is TGTGCCGCGGGAAACAGGGAAGAGACCCAGTACTTC. Supplemented by reference TRBV18 and TRBJ2-5, the full variable domain reads NAGVMQNPRHLVRRRGQEARLRCSPMKGHSHVYWYRQLPEEGLKFMVYLQKENIIDESGMPKERFSAEFPKEGPSILRIQQVVRGDSAAYFCAAGNREETQYFGPGTRLLVL.

This clonotype was detected many times. In DNA, the CDR3 is TGTGCCAGCACGACTGAGCCGACCAAGGGCTACACCTTC. Translation: CASTTEPTKGYTF. The J gene is TRBJ1-2, the V gene TRBV6-1, with no clear D. Per germline, CDR1 MNHNS and CDR2 SASEGT. V shed 7 bases and J shed 8 bases, with 17 bases lying between them. The CDR3 runs to 13 residues.

Only a few counts were recorded for this clonotype. The genes are TRBV7-9 and TRBJ2-7, with D unclear. The V and J ends lost 4 bases and 6 bases respectively, with 7 bases between them. The V gene's germline CDR1 is SEHNR and CDR2 FQNEAQ (reference sequence). The CDR3 totals 11 residues. The CDR3 reads CASSSAFEQYF. The CDR3 DNA is TGTGCCAGCAGCTCGGCGTTCGAGCAGTACTTC.

This clonotype came up many times. This chain links TRBV11-2 with TRBJ2-5; D unresolved. CDR3 length: 11 amino acids. Germline V gives CDR1 SGHAT, CDR2 FQNNGV. Between the trimmed V and J ends, which lost 4 bases and 5 bases, there was a span of 5 bases. The CDR3 sequence is CASSSYETQYF. CDR3 in DNA: TGTGCCAGCAGCTCGTATGAGACCCAGTACTTC.

The table lists this clonotype with a few counts. This chain links TRBV7-9 with TRBJ2-5; D unresolved. CDR1 is SEHNR, CDR2 FQNEAQ, per germline (reference sequence). The CDR3 sequence is 13 residues long. V was cut by 8 bases and J by 1 base, with 11 bases left in between. DNA for the CDR3: TGTGCCAGCGAACTTGGGCTCCAAGAGACCCAGTACTTC. This gives the protein CASELGLQETQYF.

This clonotype was counted ten times or more. The rearrangement joins TRBV20-1 to TRBJ1-1; D gene unclear. The CDR3 length is 12 residues. CDR1 DFQATT and CDR2 SNEGSKA come from the germline V gene (reference sequence). The V end was cut by 4 bases, the J end by 0 bases, with 6 bases between. CDR3 residues: CSAIRVNTEAFF. In DNA, the CDR3 is TGCAGTGCTATCCGGGTGAACACTGAAGCTTTCTTT.

This clonotype was seen a few times. The V call is TRBV5-1, the J call TRBJ2-2, with 8 bases identical to TRBD2. The junction had 3 bases not matched to a gene; V was cut back by 0 bases and J by 5 bases. In germline, CDR1 is SGHRS, CDR2 YFSETQ. This CDR3 has 15 residues. CDR3: CASSLVGRGTGELFF. The CDR3 nucleotides are TGCGCCAGCAGCTTGGTCGGGAGGGGTACCGGGGAGCTGTTTTTT.

This clonotype was detected a few times. The rearrangement uses TRBV20-1 and TRBJ2-5; TRBD2 matches 7 bases. The CDR3 has 14 residues. The ends lost 5 bases at V and 4 bases at J; junction bases unmatched: 10. Germline CDR1 is DFQATT and CDR2 is SNEGSKA (reference sequence). CDR3 sequence reads: CSAGFGRLPETQYF. In DNA form, the CDR3 reads TGCAGTGCTGGATTCGGGAGGCTCCCAGAGACCCAGTACTTC.

This sequence joins TRBV14 and TRBJ1-1, with 12 bases fitting TRBD1. The V gene's germline CDR1 is SGHDN and CDR2 FVKESK. The CDR3 extends over 18 amino acids. V gave up 4 bases and J gave up 5 bases; unmatched junction bases: 14. The CDR3 loop reads CASSRRQPGQGAITEAFF. The CDR3 DNA is TGTGCCAGCAGCCGGAGACAGCCGGGACAGGGGGCTATAACTGAAGCTTTCTTT.

This clonotype was observed a single time. This could be a read error, since a much larger clone is one nucleotide away. The chain carries TRBV28 and TRBJ1-4; TRBD1 agrees at 9 bases. The length of the CDR3 is 14 residues. Per germline, CDR1 MDHEN and CDR2 SYDVKM. This CDR3 reads CASSTGGAYEKLSF. The CDR3, as DNA: TGTGCCAGCAGCACAGGGGGCGCGTATGAAAAACTGTCTTTT.

The chain has TRBV7-9 and TRBJ2-7; TRBD1 or TRBD2 may be the D gene (5 bases each). CDR1 SEHNR and CDR2 FQNEAQ come from the germline V gene (reference sequence). Trimming removed 3 bases at V and 1 base at J, with 22 bases between. The CDR3 has 18 residues. CDR3 amino acids: CASSFTGPTRDRSYEQYF. In DNA form, the CDR3 reads TGTGCCAGCAGCTTTACTGGACCCACCCGGGACCGATCCTACGAGCAGTACTTC.

V usage is TRBV6-1 and J usage is TRBJ1-2; D is perhaps TRBD1 (5 bases). Trimming removed 2 bases from V and 9 bases from J, with 13 bases in between. This CDR3 has 13 residues. Germline V gives CDR1 MNHNS, CDR2 SASEGT. CDR3 region: CASSEYPGLSYTF. CDR3 in DNA: TGTGCCAGCAGTGAATACCCAGGGCTTAGCTACACCTTC.